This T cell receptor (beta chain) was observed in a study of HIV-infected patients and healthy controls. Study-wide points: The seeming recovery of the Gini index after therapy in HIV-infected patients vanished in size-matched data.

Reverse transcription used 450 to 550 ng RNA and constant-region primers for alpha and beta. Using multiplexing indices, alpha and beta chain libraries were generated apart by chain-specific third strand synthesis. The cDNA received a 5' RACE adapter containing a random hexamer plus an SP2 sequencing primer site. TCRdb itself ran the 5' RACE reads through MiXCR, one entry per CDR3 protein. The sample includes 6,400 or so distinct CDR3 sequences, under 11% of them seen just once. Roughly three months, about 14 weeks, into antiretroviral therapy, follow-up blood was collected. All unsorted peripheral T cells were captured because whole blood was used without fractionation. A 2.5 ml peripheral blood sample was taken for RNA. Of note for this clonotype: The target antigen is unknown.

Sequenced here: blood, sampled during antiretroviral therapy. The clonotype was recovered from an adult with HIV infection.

The CDR3: CSVDGLYGYTF. The CDR3 nucleotides read TGCAGCGTTGACGGACTCTATGGCTACACCTTC. V is TRBV29-1 and J is TRBJ1-2; D call uncertain. This CDR3 is built from 11 residues. Germline-derived CDR1 and CDR2 are SQVTM and ANQGSEA. V dropped 3 bases and J dropped 4 bases, with 6 bases sitting between them.